This TCR beta chain originates from a study of blood T cell repertoires in COVID-19. Study overall: PBMCs, B-cell-depleted T cells, or T cells provided the cDNA or gDNA that made up the material.

The V end was cut by 3 bases, the J end by 0 bases, with 12 bases between. This CDR3 region has 15 residues. The V gene's germline CDR1 is GTSNPN and CDR2 SVGIG (reference sequence). Repertoires were generated with immunoSEQ multiplex PCR, while TCRdb's copy carries only in-frame clones and drops some. Of 200,000 to 250,000 clones detected, 86% appear once; the ten largest clones hold 5.5% to 6.5%. The TCR originated in a man aged 55-75 years with acute or convalescent COVID-19. Material for sequencing was peripheral blood. The rearrangement links TRBV30 to TRBJ1-3, with D perhaps matching TRBD1 (5 bases). This CDR3 is CAWRSGENSGNTIYF. Here the CDR3 DNA reads TGTGCCTGGAGGTCGGGGGAAAACTCTGGAAACACCATATATTTT.